The T cell receptor (beta chain) described here comes from a study of blood T cell repertoires in COVID-19. Study context: Sample material is recorded as cDNA or gDNA derived from T cells, B-cell-depleted T cells, or PBMCs.

Losses at the gene ends were 4 bases for V and 2 bases for J; bases not matched to a gene: 6. Germline V CDR1 and CDR2: SGHRS, YFSETQ. The CDR3 is 14 amino acids. In its sample, this clone was seen once. In the source study's methods: It was from reference gene primer amplification that nucleated cell counts were estimated. Libraries were prepared by immunoSEQ multiplex PCR; TCRdb keeps only in-frame clonotypes and omits some of them. V and J calls and clone size are copied from that table; D and trimming were computed from the DNA. The sample shows under 250,000 clones, 70% to 85% of them seen only once.

The chain is built from TRBV5-1 and TRBJ2-7; 7 positions match TRBD1. This clonotype was sampled from a man aged 80 or over with acute or convalescent COVID-19. Sequences were obtained from peripheral blood. The CDR3 here is CASSLPGQTYEQYF. CDR3 DNA: TGCGCCAGCAGCCTGCCGGGACAGACCTACGAGCAGTACTTC.